Described below is a single TCR beta chain sequence and its context. Its specificity is not known. CDR3 size: 12 residues. Trimming pared 6 bases from V and 9 bases from J, leaving 12 bases between. The germline V gene has CDR1 MDHEN and CDR2 SYDVKM. The data were taken from a study of identical twins. Study observations and caveats: Conclusions leaned on cross-sectional statistical analysis and did not track the same donors over time.

TCRdb independently ran MiXCR on the 5' RACE reads; one entry per CDR3 protein. This sample has about 200,000 distinct CDR3 sequences, with 6% to 9% found just once. These same records also appear under a second study, on yellow fever vaccine responses in identical twins.

The rearrangement joins TRBV28 to TRBJ1-5; the D is unclear. What was sequenced was memory (CD45RO+) T cells sorted from blood. The clonotype comes from a woman between 18 and 30 years old in good health. The CDR3 spells CASSPFLLPQHF. The CDR3 DNA follows: TGTGCCAGCAGCCCGTTCCTTCTGCCCCAGCATTTT.